The next 19 T cell receptor beta chains were all read from a single sample in a study of OX40 agonist ivuxolimab in advanced cancers. Only in-frame clones appear in the TCRdb table, and some are missing; sequencing was by immunoSEQ multiplex PCR. This sample carries about 76,000 clones, roughly nine tenths of them seen once, and the ten largest clones take 10% to 15%. Sequencing used CD4+ or CD8+ T cells sorted from blood, obtained in a trial of the OX40 agonist ivuxolimab. Source of these receptors: an adult with an advanced solid tumor such as melanoma, head and neck, liver or kidney cancer.

The rearrangement links TRBV20-1 to TRBJ2-5; a possible D gene is TRBD2 (5 bases). Germline CDR1 and CDR2: DFQATT and SNEGSKA (reference sequence). CDR3 length: 10 residues. Trimming stripped 7 bases from V and 5 bases from J, with 8 bases between. CDR3 in amino acids: CSVRRETQYF. Here the CDR3 DNA reads TGCAGTGTCCGGAGGGAGACCCAGTACTTC.

V usage is TRBV10-1 and J usage is TRBJ2-3, with 14 bases that match TRBD2. This CDR3 spans 16 amino acids. Germline values: CDR1 WNHNN, CDR2 SYGVQD (reference sequence). Trimming removed 4 bases from V and 0 bases from J; junction bases left unmatched: 0. The DNA of the CDR3 is TGCGCCAGCAGTGGGACTAGCGGGAGGAGCACAGATACGCAGTATTTT. Translation gives CASSGTSGRSTDTQYF.

This clone was seen only once. The chain couples TRBV27 to TRBJ2-7, with TRBD2 matching over 7 bases. With V trimmed by 1 base and J by 2 bases, 8 bases remained unmatched. This CDR3 comprises 16 residues. Germline-derived CDR1 and CDR2 are MNHEY and SMNVEV (reference sequence). This CDR3 is CASSLFPSGTTYEQYF. The CDR3 bases are TGTGCCAGCAGTTTATTCCCTAGCGGAACCACCTACGAGCAGTACTTC.

The V and J genes are TRBV7-9 and TRBJ1-3; D remains ambiguous. V shed 3 bases and J shed 0 bases, with 9 bases lying between them. CDR1 is SEHNR, CDR2 FQNEAQ, per germline (reference sequence). This CDR3 is 15 amino acids long. In DNA form, the CDR3 reads TGTGCCAGCAGCTTCCGGGAAAACTCTGGAAACACCATATATTTT. It specifies CASSFRENSGNTIYF.

The genes are TRBV30 and TRBJ1-5; 12 bases match TRBD1. Per the germline V gene, CDR1 is GTSNPN and CDR2 is SVGIG (reference sequence). The CDR3 sequence is 16 residues long. With V trimmed by 7 bases and J by 7 bases, 14 bases remained unmatched. The CDR3 DNA reads TGTGCCTTGTCCGTCCCGGGACAGGGGGCACCCCAGCCCCAGCATTTT. Translation: CALSVPGQGAPQPQHF.

This chain links TRBV6-5 with TRBJ2-7, with D uncertain. This CDR3 region has 11 residues. V was pared by 5 bases and J by 5 bases, with 7 bases between. Germline CDR1 and CDR2: MNHEY and SVGAGI. The CDR3 loop reads CASSTTHEQYF. The DNA for the CDR3 is TGTGCCAGCAGTACAACCCACGAGCAGTACTTC.

J is TRBJ2-7 and V is TRBV19; D is unclear. The germline CDR1 and CDR2 sequences are LNHDA and SQIVND (reference sequence). With 3 bases removed from V and 1 base from J, the gap between germline ends came to 10 bases. The CDR3 has 14 amino acids. This CDR3 is CASSIRSISYEQYF. Here the CDR3 DNA reads TGTGCCAGTAGTATCCGGTCGATATCCTACGAGCAGTACTTC.

This clone was counted once. This sequence joins TRBV23-1 and TRBJ2-5; no reliable D call. TRBV23-1 qualifies as an ORF whose function is uncertain. The CDR3 consists of 16 residues. V lost 3 bases and J lost 0, with 14 bases in between. The CDR3 DNA reads as TGCGCCAGCAGTCATGACCGTGCCCGGTACCAAGAGACCCAGTACTTC. Translated, it gives CASSHDRARYQETQYF.

The V call is TRBV4-1, the J call TRBJ1-4; D may be TRBD1 (5 bases). The CDR3 covers 15 residues. V lost 0 bases to trimming and J lost 5 bases, with 10 bases between them. The germline V gene encodes CDR1 MGHRA and CDR2 YSYEKL. The CDR3 reads CASSQELTVNEKLFF. The CDR3 DNA is TGCGCCAGCAGCCAAGAGCTGACAGTAAATGAAAAACTGTTTTTT.

In this sample, this clone turned up a few times. This chain links TRBV4-1 with TRBJ2-7; D not certain. The V and J ends lost 10 bases and 3 bases respectively, with 16 bases between them. From germline, CDR1 is MGHRA and CDR2 YSYEKL. This CDR3 is built from 13 residues. The chain's CDR3 is CATSPRANYEQYF. The CDR3 bases are TGCGCCACTTCGCCCAGAGCGAACTACGAGCAGTACTTC.

The chain uses TRBV9 and TRBJ2-1, with 8 bases fitting TRBD2. CDR3 length equals 15 residues. Per the germline V gene, CDR1 is SGDLS and CDR2 is YYNGEE. The V gene end was trimmed by 4 bases and the J gene end by 3 bases; junction bases not matched to a gene: 6. CDR3 coding DNA: TGTGCCAGCAGCCCCACTAGCGGTAACTACAATGAGCAGTTCTTC. This sequence encodes CASSPTSGNYNEQFF.

This clone was seen only a few times. The chain is built from TRBV7-2 and TRBJ2-7, with TRBD1 as a possible D gene (5 bases). CDR1 and CDR2 (germline): SGHTA, FQGNSA. The CDR3 covers 14 residues. V was shortened by 1 base and J by 4 bases, with 11 bases between the two germline ends. The CDR3 coding sequence is TGTGCCAGCAGCTTAGGGGGCAGCTTATACGAGCAGTACTTC. This sequence encodes CASSLGGSLYEQYF.

The J gene is TRBJ2-7, the V gene TRBV6-6, with 7 positions matching TRBD1. Per the germline V gene, CDR1 is MNHNY and CDR2 is SVGAGI (reference sequence). This CDR3 spans 15 amino acids. V was pared by 0 bases and J by 0 bases, with 2 bases of the junction left unmatched. The CDR3 protein is CASSYSGQVSYEQYF. The CDR3 DNA reads TGTGCCAGCAGTTACTCAGGACAGGTCTCCTACGAGCAGTACTTC.

The gene calls are TRBV19 and TRBJ2-3, with D possibly called TRBD1 or TRBD2 (5 bases each). The CDR3 length is 14 residues. Germline V gene data show CDR1 as LNHDA and CDR2 as SQIVND (reference sequence). Trimming cost V 5 bases and J 4 bases, with 13 bases left between them. CDR3 sequence: CASSPQVGADTQYF. The CDR3 DNA is TGTGCCAGTAGTCCACAGGTGGGGGCAGATACGCAGTATTTT.

The chain joins TRBV5-1 to TRBJ1-2; TRBD1 is a possible D gene (6 bases). The V gene lost 3 bases and the J gene lost 1 base, with 19 bases spanning the gap. This CDR3 is built from 17 residues. Germline-derived CDR1 and CDR2 are SGHRS and YFSETQ. CDR3 nucleotides: TGCGCCAGCAGCTACGCGATGACAGGCGGGGTTAACTATGGCTACACCTTC. This encodes CASSYAMTGGVNYGYTF.

V and J are TRBV10-3 and TRBJ2-1; no reliable D call. CDR1 ENHRY and CDR2 SYGVKD come from the germline V gene. V lost 0 bases, J lost 8 bases, and 11 bases lay in between. The CDR3 is 14 amino acids. CDR3 DNA: TGTGCCATCAGTGAGTCAGGGTTGAGCGATGAGCAGTTCTTC. Its translation: CAISESGLSDEQFF.

The rearrangement joins TRBV10-3 to TRBJ1-5; the D is unclear. From germline, CDR1 is ENHRY and CDR2 SYGVKD. CDR3 length: 18 amino acids. Trimming removed 0 bases at V and 3 bases at J, with 18 bases between. The CDR3: CAISESIVMAGSNQPQHF. CDR3 DNA: TGTGCCATCAGTGAGTCGATAGTTATGGCAGGATCCAATCAGCCCCAGCATTTT.

This clone came up a few times. The chain links TRBV11-3 to TRBJ2-5; D is undetermined. The CDR3 is 11 residues long. V lost 5 bases and J 5 bases, leaving 6 bases between the germline ends. Germline V gene data show CDR1 as SGHNT and CDR2 as YENEEA. The CDR3 nucleotides read TGTGCCAGCAGCGCTCGGGAGACCCAGTACTTC. This encodes CASSARETQYF.

This sequence joins TRBV11-3 and TRBJ2-5, with a tentative D call TRBD2 (6 bases). Trimming stripped 7 bases from V and 4 bases from J, with 19 bases between. This CDR3 comprises 15 residues. Looked up from germline, CDR1 is SGHNT and CDR2 is YENEEA. The CDR3, as DNA: TGTGCCAGCACCTATTACGAGACTAGGGTAGAGACCCAGTACTTC. Translation gives CASTYYETRVETQYF.